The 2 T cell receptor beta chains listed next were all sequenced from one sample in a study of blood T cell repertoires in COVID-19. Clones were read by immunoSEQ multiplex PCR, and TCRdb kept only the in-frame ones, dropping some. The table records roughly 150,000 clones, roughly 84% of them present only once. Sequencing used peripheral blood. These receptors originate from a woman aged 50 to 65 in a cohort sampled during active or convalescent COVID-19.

The CDR3 nucleotides read TGTGCCAGCAGGCGTGGACAGGGGGTTTATGGCTACACCTTC. Its protein product is CASRRGQGVYGYTF. The rearrangement uses TRBV27 and TRBJ1-2; 10 nucleotides line up with TRBD1. Germline-derived CDR1 and CDR2 are MNHEY and SMNVEV (reference sequence). The CDR3 has 14 amino acids. J gave up 5 bases and V 6 bases, and 6 bases lay outside the gene matches.

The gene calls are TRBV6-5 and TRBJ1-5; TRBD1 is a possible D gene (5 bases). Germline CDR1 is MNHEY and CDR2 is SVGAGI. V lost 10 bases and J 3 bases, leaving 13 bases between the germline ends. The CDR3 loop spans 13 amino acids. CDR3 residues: CATQTVTNQPQHF. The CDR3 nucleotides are TGTGCCACCCAGACAGTTACCAATCAGCCCCAGCATTTT.